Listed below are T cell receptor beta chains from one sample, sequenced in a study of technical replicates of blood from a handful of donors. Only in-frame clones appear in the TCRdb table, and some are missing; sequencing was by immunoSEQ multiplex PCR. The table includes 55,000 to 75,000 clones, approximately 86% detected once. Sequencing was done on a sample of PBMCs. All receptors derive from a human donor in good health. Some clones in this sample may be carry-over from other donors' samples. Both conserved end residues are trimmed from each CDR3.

CDR3aa: ASSLASGSYNEQF
v_gene: TRBV5-4

CDR3aa: ASSLSLYPYNEQF
v_gene: TRBV7-2

CDR3aa: ASSESSWTSGETDTQY
v_gene: TRBV10-1

CDR3aa: ASSAGVRETQY
v_gene: TRBV9

CDR3aa: ASSADRGTGEAF
v_gene: TRBV9

CDR3aa: ASSTKKTGGNTGELF
v_gene: TRBV5-1

CDR3aa: ASSARQAYSNQPQH
v_gene: TRBV7-8

CDR3aa: ATSSLGTSGSYEQY
v_gene: TRBV15

CDR3aa: ASSLAGRSTEAF
v_gene: TRBV5-4

CDR3aa: ASSQMTGFPINIQY
v_gene: TRBV4-1

CDR3aa: ASSPARDQETQY
v_gene: TRBV18

CDR3aa: ASSASPSGEQY
v_gene: TRBV9

CDR3aa: ASSYLTQGPETQY
v_gene: TRBV6-5

CDR3aa: ASSQDFRFSGNTIY
v_gene: TRBV4-3

CDR3aa: ASSYPGVSGNTIY
v_gene: TRBV6-5

CDR3aa: ASSLVLPGADTQY
v_gene: TRBV5-1

CDR3aa: AIRSDRSTGGDGYT
v_gene: TRBV10-3

CDR3aa: ASSQAGGYTEAF
v_gene: TRBV5-1

CDR3aa: ASSDSHETGWAGELF
v_gene: TRBV6-4

CDR3aa: AISESATTMQY
v_gene: TRBV10-3

CDR3aa: AISVTTLDEQY
v_gene: TRBV10-3

CDR3aa: AIRGTSGGEQY
v_gene: TRBV10-3

CDR3aa: ASSSRVNGEKLF
v_gene: TRBV9

CDR3aa: ASSQELGWGHKGSRGQF
v_gene: TRBV4-3

CDR3aa: ASTRDRGRSNYGYT
v_gene: TRBV7-2

CDR3aa: ASSQSILRRQGSTEAF
v_gene: TRBV4-1

CDR3aa: ASSQDFRVEQGPEKLF
v_gene: TRBV4-3

CDR3aa: ASSSQAGGPRREQF
v_gene: TRBV6-6

CDR3aa: ATGRTAPDTGELF
v_gene: TRBV15

CDR3aa: ASSVDGSATDTQY
v_gene: TRBV9

CDR3aa: ASSLGEAGANVLT
v_gene: TRBV4-3

CDR3aa: ASSLNPRNTEAF
v_gene: TRBV7-8

CDR3aa: ASSLEAGGSIDEQY
v_gene: TRBV5-4

CDR3aa: ASRRDNLFYEQY
v_gene: TRBV6-5

CDR3aa: ASSPTGSTEAF
v_gene: TRBV9

CDR3aa: ASSFSSPRTDTQY
v_gene: TRBV7-2

CDR3aa: ASSKGGVAETQY
v_gene: TRBV19

CDR3aa: ASSESIIAIDEQF
v_gene: TRBV5-4

CDR3aa: ASSHSDRGETQY
v_gene: TRBV19

CDR3aa: ASSLGLAGGYNEQF
v_gene: TRBV5-4

CDR3aa: ASSFQRGGTNEQF
v_gene: TRBV28

CDR3aa: ASSRREATGSPYEQY
v_gene: TRBV4-1

CDR3aa: ASSSRITYSHQNTEAF
v_gene: TRBV5-6

CDR3aa: ASSEEQPHQPQH
v_gene: TRBV2

CDR3aa: ASSQVLARNLYNSPLH
v_gene: TRBV4-1

CDR3aa: ASSERGFRTEQY
v_gene: TRBV7-9

CDR3aa: ASSSTGGYEQY
v_gene: TRBV5-1

CDR3aa: ATSRDGSNSPLH
v_gene: TRBV15

CDR3aa: ASSQDSGGPYEQF
v_gene: TRBV4-3

CDR3aa: ATSRDYPRGAGELF
v_gene: TRBV15

CDR3aa: ASSFGNTGELF
v_gene: TRBV5-1

CDR3aa: ASSLFAGDTGELF
v_gene: TRBV7-2

CDR3aa: ASSDSEYLAGEYEQF
v_gene: TRBV6-4

CDR3aa: SVEDRGANTGELF
v_gene: TRBV29-1

CDR3aa: ASSLTGGNEQF
v_gene: TRBV7-2

CDR3aa: ASSPGNSGNTIY
v_gene: TRBV7-7